What follows describes a single T cell receptor beta chain. The CDR3 consists of 12 residues. Trimming stripped 6 bases from V and 6 bases from J, with 9 bases between. Germline V CDR1 and CDR2: LGHNT, FRNRAP. This sample was included in a study of cytomegalovirus exposure and HLA in healthy donors. Use of 60 Vbeta and 13 Jbeta primers characterized the PCR. Generated by immunoSEQ multiplex PCR, the TCRdb table keeps only in-frame clones and is missing some. The data contain about 200,000 clones, approximately 70% of them seen just once; the ten biggest clones take up around 3%. The V gene is TRBV12-5, the J gene TRBJ1-5; possibly TRBD1 for D (6 bases). The clonotype was recovered from a man aged 40-49 years in good health and CMV-seropositive. The material sequenced was PBMCs. The CDR3 DNA sequence: TGTGCTAGTGGCTGGGACACTCAGCCCCAGCATTTT. Its translation is CASGWDTQPQHF.